This TCR beta chain comes out of a study of molecular identifiers for immune sequencing clone quantification. The germline gives CDR1 LGHDT, CDR2 YNNKEL (reference sequence). The CDR3 length is 15 residues. The ends lost 4 bases at V and 8 bases at J; junction bases unmatched: 6. TCRdb itself ran the PCR reads through MiXCR, one entry per CDR3 protein. The repertoire holds over 600,000 distinct CDR3 sequences, with just under 20% as singletons. This clonotype was seen repeatedly, ten times or more. The J gene is TRBJ1-6, the V gene TRBV3-1, with TRBD1 matching over 9 bases. The sequenced sample was naive CD8+ T cells from blood, with Jurkat cell RNA spiked in. Subset described: FACS-sorted CD8+CD4-CCR7+CD45RA+ naive T cells. The sequence was collected from a human donor in good health. Some libraries in this study had Jurkat cell RNA spiked in. The CDR3 reads CASSPWTGVDSPLHF. In nucleotides, the CDR3 is TGTGCCAGCAGCCCGTGGACAGGGGTCGATTCACCCCTCCACTTT.